The present entry profiles one T cell receptor (beta chain) with its context. The target antigen is unknown. Measured with immunoSEQ multiplex PCR; TCRdb has only the in-frame clones, and not every one. Seen here are roughly 130,000 clones, about 94% observed once, and the top ten hold around 7%. These data belong to a study of T cell responses to AZD1222 COVID-19 vaccine. General study points: Among spike-specific TCRs, nearly half reportedly target unmutated variant regions. At study baseline, merely six AZD1222 recipients were seropositive. The peak T cell response came first, and repertoires were sampled only after it.

CDR3 size: 16 residues. Germline V gene sequence: CDR1 SGHAT, CDR2 FQNNGV. The trim removed 5 bases at V and 5 bases at J, leaving 14 bases unmatched. The input for sequencing was peripheral blood, taken on day 0 of AZD1222 vaccination. The clonotype originates from an adult in good health. The chain uses TRBV11-2 and TRBJ1-2, with 7 bases lining up with TRBD1. For the CDR3, the DNA is TGTGCCAGCAGCCCGACAGGGAGGGGGATGGGGTATGGCTACACCTTC. Amino acids: CASSPTGRGMGYGYTF.